This TCR beta chain was found in a study of blood T cell repertoires in COVID-19. Overall study context: COVID-19 samples from acute and convalescent phases originated in the United States, Italy and Spain. Nucleic acid was either cDNA or gDNA, and it came from T cells, B-cell-depleted T cells, or PBMCs.

In the authors' workflow: For nucleated cells, counts were estimated from reference gene primer amplification. Generated by immunoSEQ multiplex PCR, the TCRdb table keeps only in-frame clones and is missing some. V and J calls plus clone size are reproduced from that table; the DNA served to infer D and trimming. The table has tens of thousands of clones, just over 85% seen once. This CDR3 comprises 15 residues. The V segment lost 6 bases and the J segment 1 base; nucleotides outside the gene matches: 8. Germline-derived CDR1 and CDR2 are MNHNY and SVGAGI (reference sequence). The chain combines TRBV6-6 with TRBJ1-1; 7 bases map to TRBD1. Input material: peripheral blood. The receptor's source is a woman older than 75 with active or convalescent COVID-19. The DNA of the CDR3 is TGTGCCAGCAGCAAGGGAACAGGGGCGAACACTGAAGCTTTCTTT. Translated, it gives CASSKGTGANTEAFF.